What follows are 25 T cell receptor beta chains derived from one specimen sequenced in a study of blood T cell repertoires in COVID-19. Method: immunoSEQ multiplex PCR; TCRdb's copy keeps in-frame clones and lacks some. The sample holds some 150,000 clones, roughly 80% seen once. The sequenced material came from PBMCs or T cells enriched from blood (not recorded which). These receptors were taken from a woman younger than 30 who had been exposed to COVID-19.

In this sample, this clone turned up once. J is TRBJ1-1 and V is TRBV27, with 7 bases that match TRBD1. The J segment lost 7 bases and the V segment lost 1 base, leaving 9 bases of the junction unmatched. CDR3 length: 15 residues. The germline gives CDR1 MNHEY, CDR2 SMNVEV (reference sequence). DNA for the CDR3: TGTGCCAGCAGTTTATGGGCAGGGGGTAGACTTGAAGCTTTCTTT. Translation: CASSLWAGGRLEAFF.

The genes are TRBV5-3 and TRBJ2-5; 8 positions match TRBD1. TRBV5-3 carries the ORF label, with uncertain function. The CDR3 spans 15 residues. With V trimmed by 4 bases and J by 4 bases, 9 bases remained unmatched. The CDR3 spells CARSHHRTGRETQYF. The CDR3 DNA is TGTGCCAGAAGCCACCACAGGACAGGGCGAGAGACCCAGTACTTC.

The chain links TRBV11-2 to TRBJ1-1, with 8 nucleotides matching TRBD1. The CDR3 is 18 residues long. Germline trimming cut 1 base from V and 5 bases from J; bases unmatched to any gene: 15. Germline CDR1 reads SGHAT; CDR2 reads FQNNGV. CDR3 in amino acids: CASSLVSLARGRRTEAFF. As DNA, the CDR3 is TGTGCCAGCAGCTTAGTGTCCCTGGCCAGGGGGCGACGGACTGAAGCTTTCTTT.

This chain joins TRBV28 and TRBJ2-5; possibly TRBD1 for D (6 bases). Per germline, CDR1 MDHEN and CDR2 SYDVKM. CDR3 size: 12 residues. The V and J ends lost 4 bases and 5 bases respectively, with 8 bases between them. The CDR3 is CASSSGEETQYF. For the CDR3, the DNA is TGTGCCAGCAGTTCAGGGGAGGAGACCCAGTACTTC.

The chain has TRBV28 and TRBJ2-1; tentative D call: TRBD2 (6 bases). Trimming removed 7 bases from V and 10 bases from J, with 14 bases in between. This CDR3 has 12 residues. Germline values: CDR1 MDHEN, CDR2 SYDVKM. The CDR3 DNA sequence: TGTGCCAGCATACGAGGCGGGGACGAGCAGTTCTTC. This translates into CASIRGGDEQFF.

The chain employs TRBV11-2 and TRBJ1-3; a possible D gene is TRBD1 (6 bases). This CDR3 has 15 residues. V lost 11 bases to trimming and J lost 1 base, with 18 bases between them. Germline assignment: CDR1 SGHAT and CDR2 FQNNGV. The CDR3 sequence is CACSPPGASGNTIYF. CDR3 bases: TGTGCCTGCTCACCCCCAGGGGCATCTGGAAACACCATATATTTT.

The chain uses TRBV9 and TRBJ1-1, with 7 bases that match TRBD1. V was pared by 4 bases and J by 5 bases, with 11 bases of the junction left unmatched. CDR1 is SGDLS and CDR2 is YYNGEE in the germline V gene. There are 15 residues in the CDR3. CDR3 sequence (DNA): TGTGCCAGCAGCTCCGGACAGGTGATAGTAACTGAAGCTTTCTTT. This gives the protein CASSSGQVIVTEAFF.

The chain is built from TRBV27 and TRBJ2-7, with unresolved D. There are 14 residues in the CDR3. V was pared by 1 base and J by 2 bases, with 9 bases between. Germline assignment: CDR1 MNHEY and CDR2 SMNVEV (reference sequence). CDR3 nucleotides: TGTGCCAGCAGTTTATTGGCCAAACCCTACGAGCAGTACTTC. Amino acids: CASSLLAKPYEQYF.

The chain is built from TRBV6-6 and TRBJ1-1, with 9 bases aligning to TRBD1. With 8 bases clipped from V and 3 bases from J, the junction kept 4 bases outside the gene matches. The CDR3 covers 13 residues. CDR1 and CDR2 from the germline V gene are MNHNY and SVGAGI (reference sequence). Here the CDR3 reads CASGTGGHTEAFF. Here the CDR3 DNA reads TGTGCCAGCGGAACAGGGGGCCACACTGAAGCTTTCTTT.

The chain has TRBV10-3 and TRBJ2-1; the match to TRBD2 covers 11 bases. The CDR3 sequence is 14 residues long. The germline gives CDR1 ENHRY, CDR2 SYGVKD. The V and J ends lost 7 bases and 6 bases, in that order; junction bases with no gene match: 5. As DNA, the CDR3 is TGTGCCATCAAGGAGACTAGCGGGACCAATGAGCAGTTCTTC. Its protein is CAIKETSGTNEQFF.

This sequence joins TRBV5-8 and TRBJ2-2; D is undetermined. V was trimmed by 3 bases and J by 7 bases, leaving 10 bases between them. The CDR3 covers 13 residues. The germline V gene has CDR1 SGHTS and CDR2 YDEGEE. For the CDR3, the DNA is TGTGCCAGCAGCTCCAGGTTGTTCGGGGAGCTGTTTTTT. Encoded protein: CASSSRLFGELFF.

This chain uses TRBV5-6 with TRBJ1-3; D is perhaps TRBD1 (5 bases). The CDR3 sequence is 15 residues long. The germline gives CDR1 SGHDT, CDR2 YYEEEE. V was trimmed by 4 bases and J by 1 base, leaving 12 bases between them. CDR3 bases: TGTGCCAGCAGCCACCCAGGGTTATCTGGAAACACCATATATTTT. This codes for CASSHPGLSGNTIYF.

Only one count was recorded for this clone. The rearrangement joins TRBV7-3 to TRBJ1-1; possible D gene TRBD1, 5 bases. The V end lost 5 bases, the J end lost 3 bases, and 10 bases lay between the germline ends. This CDR3 comprises 13 residues. Germline V CDR1 and CDR2: SGHTA, FQGTGA. This chain's CDR3 is CASSRGSDTEAFF. DNA for the CDR3: TGTGCCAGCAGCAGGGGTAGTGACACTGAAGCTTTCTTT.

The gene calls are TRBV12-3 or TRBV12-4 and TRBJ2-2; D gene ambiguous. Trimming removed 10 bases at V and 2 bases at J, with 11 bases between. CDR3 length: 13 amino acids. The CDR3 loop reads CATASPNTGELFF. The CDR3 DNA is TGTGCCACAGCGAGCCCCAACACCGGGGAGCTGTTTTTT.

This clone occurred a few times. The rearrangement uses TRBV7-2 and TRBJ2-3; 7 nucleotides match TRBD1. CDR1 SGHTA and CDR2 FQGNSA come from the germline V gene. This CDR3 has 16 amino acids. The ends lost 0 bases at V and 2 bases at J; junction bases unmatched: 5. In nucleotides, the CDR3 is TGTGCCAGCAGCTTAGCGGCCCAGGGGGTCACAGATACGCAGTATTTT. This translates into CASSLAAQGVTDTQYF. Using reference TRBV7-2 and TRBJ2-3 for the parts outside the CDR3, the full variable domain is GAGVSQSPSNKVTEKGKDVELRCDPISGHTALYWYRQSLGQGLEFLIYFQGNSAPDKSGLPSDRFSAERTGGSVSTLTIQRTQQEDSAVYLCASSLAAQGVTDTQYFGPGTRLTVL.

About this clone itself: Given a much more abundant clone one base away, this may be a read error. The same CDR3 is also encoded by other DNA sequences in this sample. The rearrangement uses TRBV3-1 (or the pseudogene TRBV3-2) and TRBJ2-3, with 9 bases fitting TRBD2. The CDR3 spans 15 residues. Germline V gene data show CDR1 as LGHDT and CDR2 as YNNKEL (reference sequence). The ends lost 4 bases at V and 0 bases at J; junction bases unmatched: 2. CDR3 nucleotide sequence: TGTGCCAGCAGCCCCACTAGCGGGAGCACAGATACGCAGTATTTT. The encoded protein is CASSPTSGSTDTQYF.

The chain combines TRBV29-1 with TRBJ2-1; 12 positions agree with TRBD2. The V gene end was trimmed by 7 bases and the J gene end by 10 bases; junction bases not matched to a gene: 8. The germline V gene has CDR1 SQVTM and CDR2 ANQGSEA. The CDR3 is 13 residues long. CDR3 residues: CSGTSGTLTEQFF. The CDR3 DNA is TGCAGCGGGACTAGCGGGACCCTAACGGAGCAGTTCTTC.

This chain uses TRBV5-4 with TRBJ2-1; 7 bases are shared with TRBD1. The junction had 7 bases not matched to a gene; V was cut back by 1 base and J by 0 bases. The CDR3 length is 17 residues. CDR1 SGHNT and CDR2 YYREEE come from the germline V gene (reference sequence). CDR3 sequence reads: CASSLRTGASSYNEQFF. The DNA for the CDR3 is TGTGCCAGCAGCTTGCGTACAGGGGCCAGCTCCTACAATGAGCAGTTCTTC.

This chain joins TRBV15 and TRBJ1-6; D unresolved. Germline V lookup: CDR1 LNHNV, CDR2 YYDKDF (reference sequence). Between the trimmed V and J ends, which lost 0 bases and 4 bases, there was a span of 13 bases. This CDR3 comprises 17 residues. CDR3 protein: CATSRDWRPPYNSPLHF. The CDR3 region has the DNA TGTGCCACCAGCAGAGATTGGAGGCCACCTTATAATTCACCCCTCCACTTT.

This chain links TRBV9 with TRBJ2-6; a possible D gene is TRBD2 (6 bases). Germline CDR1 and CDR2: SGDLS and YYNGEE. The CDR3 spans 19 residues. Trimming took 0 bases from V and 0 from J, leaving 16 bases between them. CDR3 region: CASSVGPGSSGSGANVLTF. CDR3 coding DNA: TGTGCCAGCAGCGTAGGCCCGGGGAGTAGCGGCTCTGGGGCCAACGTCCTGACTTTC. The full variable domain, in which reference TRBV9 and TRBJ2-6 provide the parts outside the CDR3, is DSGVTQTPKHLITATGQRVTLRCSPRSGDLSVYWYQQSLDQGLQFLIQYYNGEERAKGNILERFSAQQFPDLHSELNLSSLELGDSALYFCASSVGPGSSGSGANVLTFGAGSRLTVL.

The chain carries TRBV27 and TRBJ1-6; D gene ambiguous. Trimming left V 6 bases short and J 7 bases short, with 16 bases between. The CDR3 extends over 15 amino acids. Germline assignment: CDR1 MNHEY and CDR2 SMNVEV (reference sequence). CDR3 bases: TGTGCCAGCAGCCTAGTAGGAAATCTCAATTCACCCCTCCACTTT. It codes for CASSLVGNLNSPLHF.

The chain uses TRBV19 and TRBJ2-5; the D gene is possibly TRBD2 (5 bases). Germline V CDR1 and CDR2: LNHDA, SQIVND (reference sequence). This CDR3 comprises 15 residues. The V end was cut by 0 bases, the J end by 5 bases, with 13 bases between. CDR3 coding DNA: TGTGCCAGTAGTATAGAAGGGCGGGCTTGGGAGACCCAGTACTTC. Its protein is CASSIEGRAWETQYF.

J is TRBJ2-3 and V is TRBV10-3, with 10 bases aligning to TRBD2. V lost 6 bases, J lost 3 bases, and 9 bases stayed unmatched. Germline V gene lookup returns CDR1 ENHRY and CDR2 SYGVKD. The CDR3 runs 16 residues. CDR3: CAIRPEAGGPTDTQYF. In DNA form, the CDR3 reads TGTGCCATCAGGCCTGAAGCGGGAGGGCCAACAGATACGCAGTATTTT.

This clone has only one observation. V and J are TRBV10-2 and TRBJ2-1; D unresolved. This CDR3 has 12 amino acids. The germline V gene has CDR1 WSHSY and CDR2 SAAADI. The germline V and J ends were trimmed by 4 bases and 4 bases, with 5 bases remaining between them. CDR3 nucleotide sequence: TGCGCCAGCAGTGCTTTATACAATGAGCAGTTCTTC. Residues: CASSALYNEQFF.

The chain is built from TRBV20-1 and TRBJ2-3; D unclear. This CDR3 has 10 residues. V lost 3 bases and J lost 8, with 6 bases in between. Germline assignment: CDR1 DFQATT and CDR2 SNEGSKA (reference sequence). CDR3 sequence reads: CSASYVTQYF. For the CDR3, the DNA is TGCAGTGCTAGTTATGTTACGCAGTATTTT.